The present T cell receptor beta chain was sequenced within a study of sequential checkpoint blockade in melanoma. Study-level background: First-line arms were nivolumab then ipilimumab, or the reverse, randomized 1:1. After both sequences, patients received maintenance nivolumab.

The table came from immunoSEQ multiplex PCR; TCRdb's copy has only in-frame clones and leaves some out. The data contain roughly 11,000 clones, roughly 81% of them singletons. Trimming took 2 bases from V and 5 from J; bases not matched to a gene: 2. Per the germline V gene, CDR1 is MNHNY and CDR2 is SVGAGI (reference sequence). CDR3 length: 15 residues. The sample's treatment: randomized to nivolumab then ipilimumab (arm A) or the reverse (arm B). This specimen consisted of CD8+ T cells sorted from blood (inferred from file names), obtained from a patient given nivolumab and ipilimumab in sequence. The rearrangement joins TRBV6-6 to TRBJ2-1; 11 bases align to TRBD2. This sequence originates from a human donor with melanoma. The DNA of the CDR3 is TGTGCCAGCAGTTACGAGACTAGCGGGGACAATGAGCAGTTCTTC. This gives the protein CASSYETSGDNEQFF.